This record looks at one TCR beta chain sequence and its context. Antigen unknown. This specimen comes from a study of siplizumab effects on memory and regulatory T cells. Overall study results and limits: Unstimulated subsets contained matches for only a minor fraction of alloreactive clones.

Per sample, the assay covered 90,000 to 100,000 TCR templates. The data were produced by immunoSEQ multiplex PCR, yet TCRdb's version contains in-frame clones alone and is incomplete. Here the sample spans 90,000 to 150,000 clones, roughly 93% being singletons. The sample comprised non-Treg CD4+ T cells sorted from blood. This TCR came from a human donor in good health.

Here the CDR3 DNA reads TGTGCCTGGAGCCCCGACACTGAAGAGACCCAGTACTTC. Its translation: CAWSPDTEETQYF. This rearrangement joins TRBV30 to TRBJ2-5; D remains ambiguous. The CDR3 consists of 13 residues. Germline values: CDR1 GTSNPN, CDR2 SVGIG (reference sequence). V lost 3 bases, J lost 3 bases, and 11 bases lay in between.